The present T cell receptor beta chain was sequenced within a study of control samples from healthy donors and cancer patients. Repertoires were generated with immunoSEQ multiplex PCR, while TCRdb's copy carries only in-frame clones and drops some. The sample contains about 160,000 clones, roughly 94% of which appear only once. The CDR3 is made up of 15 amino acids. Germline CDR1 is SGHRS and CDR2 is YFSETQ. V gave up 0 bases and J gave up 1 base; unmatched junction bases: 0. Turning to this clone: Other DNA sequences in this sample translate to the same CDR3.

This rearrangement joins TRBV5-1 to TRBJ2-2; TRBD1 matches at 7 bases. The sequencing input was PBMCs. This receptor was taken from a man aged 55 to 69 with colorectal cancer. As DNA, the CDR3 is TGCGCCAGCAGCTTGGACAGGGGGAACACCGGGGAGCTGTTTTTT. Amino acids: CASSLDRGNTGELFF.